The clone carrying this T cell receptor (beta chain) has only a few counts. Its antigen is unidentified. The source of the sample is a study of blood T cells in healthy people across ages. The second PCR ran about 6 to 12 cycles with a sample-barcoded 5' primer and J-beta primers. TCRdb re-analysed the 5' RACE reads in MiXCR, keeping a single row per CDR3 protein. The sample holds roughly 1,700,000 distinct CDR3 sequences; approximately 30% are singletons and the top ten take more than 6%. Per-sample PBMC isolation yielded at least 6 million cells. Overall study findings and caveats: Roughly linear age-related decline in beta diversity appeared, significant by age about 40.

The sequenced sample consisted of blood. The source is a woman in her 30s in good health.

CDR3 protein: CASSKALQDTTYEQYF. Written as DNA, the CDR3 is TGTGCCAGTAGCAAGGCCCTACAGGATACGACCTACGAGCAGTACTTC. This sequence joins TRBV19 and TRBJ2-1, with D maybe TRBD1 (5 bases). The J call is uncertain, as TRBJ2-7 better fits the DNA end. The CDR3 totals 16 residues. The germline CDR1 and CDR2 sequences are LNHDA and SQIVND (reference sequence).